The 28 T cell receptor beta chains below were found in one sample sequenced in a study of CD8 T cells in Susac syndrome. Random hexamers were used to reverse transcribe roughly 0.45 to 1 ug of RNA. One entry per CDR3 protein, called by TCRdb with MiXCR from the immunoSEQ multiplex PCR reads. This table has some 100,000 distinct CDR3 sequences, around 94% appearing once. The sequenced sample was CD4+ T cells from PBMCs. The source of these receptors is a human donor with multiple sclerosis.

The V gene is TRBV7-9, the J gene TRBJ2-3, with 10 bases aligning to TRBD2. Germline loops: CDR1 SEHNR, CDR2 FQNEAQ (reference sequence). Trimming removed 4 bases from V and 2 bases from J; junction bases left unmatched: 12. CDR3 length equals 18 residues. As DNA, the CDR3 is TGTGCCAGCAGCTCCTCCATTCGTCTAGCGGGGGACACAGATACGCAGTATTTT. This encodes CASSSSIRLAGDTDTQYF.

The rearrangement joins TRBV19 to TRBJ2-1, with a possible D match to TRBD1 (8 bases). The V gene lost 3 bases and the J gene lost 7 bases, with 19 bases spanning the gap. This CDR3 contains 16 residues. Germline CDR1 and CDR2: LNHDA and SQIVND (reference sequence). The CDR3 is CASSIPGQGGGNEQFF. CDR3 bases: TGTGCCAGTAGTATTCCTGGACAGGGAGGGGGGAATGAGCAGTTCTTC.

This rearrangement joins TRBV4-1 to TRBJ1-5; the match to TRBD1 covers 9 bases. The V gene's germline CDR1 is MGHRA and CDR2 YSYEKL. This CDR3 comprises 14 residues. V was clipped by 4 bases and J by 11 bases; unmatched bases: 9. CDR3 amino acids: CASSPTGGLWTQHF. The CDR3, as DNA: TGCGCCAGCAGCCCGACAGGGGGGTTATGGACCCAGCATTTT.

V gene TRBV15 combines with J gene TRBJ1-4; 9 nucleotides line up with TRBD1. CDR1 is LNHNV and CDR2 is YYDKDF in the germline V gene (reference sequence). There are 16 residues in the CDR3. Trimming at V came to 0 bases and at J to 3 bases, leaving 2 bases not matched to a gene. CDR3 amino acids: CATSRETGGANEKLFF. The CDR3 region has the DNA TGTGCCACCAGCAGAGAGACAGGGGGGGCTAATGAAAAACTGTTTTTT. Complete variable domain (other parts from reference TRBV15 and TRBJ1-4): DAMVIQNPRYQVTQFGKPVTLSCSQTLNHNVMYWYQQKSSQAPKLLFHYYDKDFNNEADTPDNFQSRRPNTSFCFLDIRSPGLGDTAMYLCATSRETGGANEKLFFGSGTQLSVL.

The CDR3 reads CASLGTLPVETEAFF. In nucleotides, the CDR3 is TGCGCCAGCCTAGGGACCCTACCCGTAGAGACTGAAGCTTTCTTT. The chain joins TRBV10-2 to TRBJ1-1; D might be TRBD1 (5 bases). In germline, CDR1 is WSHSY, CDR2 SAAADI. This CDR3 region has 15 residues. The V end was cut by 8 bases, the J end by 5 bases, with 21 bases between.

This clonotype has only one observation. The J gene is TRBJ1-4, the V gene TRBV27; 7 bases align to TRBD1. Germline CDR1 reads MNHEY; CDR2 reads SMNVEV (reference sequence). V was clipped by 4 bases and J by 5 bases; unmatched bases: 7. This CDR3 has 15 residues. The CDR3 spells CASSYSTGSNEKLFF. The DNA for the CDR3 is TGTGCCAGCAGTTACTCGACAGGGAGCAATGAAAAACTGTTTTTT.

The chain combines TRBV19 with TRBJ1-1; possible D gene TRBD1, 5 bases. V lost 5 bases and J lost 1, with 8 bases in between. Germline CDR1 reads LNHDA; CDR2 reads SQIVND (reference sequence). The CDR3 sequence is 13 residues long. The CDR3 sequence is CASSVGENTEAFF. CDR3 nucleotides: TGTGCCAGTAGTGTAGGGGAGAACACTGAAGCTTTCTTT.

The CDR3 nucleotides are TGTGCCAGCAGTTTAATGGGGCAGGGGTACAATGAGCAGTTCTTC. As protein: CASSLMGQGYNEQFF. The rearrangement joins TRBV27 to TRBJ2-1, with TRBD1 as a possible D gene (6 bases). Germline V gene sequence: CDR1 MNHEY, CDR2 SMNVEV (reference sequence). CDR3 size: 15 residues. Trimming removed 2 bases at V and 4 bases at J, with 12 bases between.

The V call is TRBV5-1, the J call TRBJ2-7; D is possibly TRBD2 (6 bases). CDR3 length: 13 amino acids. V was pared by 0 bases and J by 6 bases, with 10 bases between. The germline CDR1 and CDR2 sequences are SGHRS and YFSETQ. CDR3 DNA: TGCGCCAGCAGCTTGGACAGCGGGCGCGAGCAGTACTTC. It yields the protein CASSLDSGREQYF. The full variable domain, in which reference TRBV5-1 and TRBJ2-7 provide the parts outside the CDR3, is KAGVTQTPRYLIKTRGQQVTLSCSPISGHRSVSWYQQTPGQGLQFLFEYFSETQRNKGNFPGRFSGRQFSNSRSEMNVSTLELGDSALYLCASSLDSGREQYFGPGTRLTVT.

The genes are TRBV12-3 or TRBV12-4 and TRBJ2-5; no clear D. CDR3 length equals 13 residues. V lost 0 bases and J 1 base, leaving 3 bases between the germline ends. CDR3 sequence reads: CASSLASQETQYF. CDR3 nucleotides: TGTGCCAGCAGTTTAGCGAGCCAAGAGACCCAGTACTTC.

The chain employs TRBV27 and TRBJ2-3; possible D gene TRBD1, 6 bases. V was shortened by 5 bases and J by 3 bases, with 15 bases between the two germline ends. This CDR3 spans 15 amino acids. Germline CDR1 MNHEY, CDR2 SMNVEV (reference sequence). CDR3 amino acids: CASSPRTAGTDTQYF. The CDR3 coding sequence is TGTGCCAGCAGTCCGCGGACAGCAGGAACAGATACGCAGTATTTT.

The chain links TRBV2 to TRBJ2-2, with D uncertain. V shed 7 bases and J shed 5 bases, with 5 bases lying between them. CDR1 SNHLY and CDR2 FYNNEI come from the germline V gene. This CDR3 has 11 residues. The CDR3 spells CASTGTGELFF. The CDR3 DNA is TGTGCCAGCACGGGTACCGGGGAGCTGTTTTTT.

The CDR3 DNA is TGTGCCAGTAGTATTCCGGACAGGGGAGGCGGCTACACCTTC. This sequence encodes CASSIPDRGGGYTF. The V and J genes are TRBV19 and TRBJ1-2, with TRBD1 matching 9 bases. V was clipped by 3 bases and J by 8 bases; unmatched bases: 7. This CDR3 has 14 amino acids. CDR1 is LNHDA, CDR2 SQIVND, per germline (reference sequence).

The chain is built from TRBV2 and TRBJ2-7; the D is unclear. V lost 4 bases to trimming and J lost 2 bases, with 12 bases between them. This CDR3 comprises 14 residues. Germline-derived CDR1 and CDR2 are SNHLY and FYNNEI. The CDR3 spells CASSVEKGPYEQYF. In DNA form, the CDR3 reads TGTGCCAGCAGTGTAGAAAAGGGCCCCTACGAGCAGTACTTC. Complete variable domain (other parts from reference TRBV2 and TRBJ2-7): EPEVTQTPSHQVTQMGQEVILRCVPISNHLYFYWYRQILGQKVEFLVSFYNNEISEKSEIFDDQFSVERPDGSNFTLKIRSTKLEDSAMYFCASSVEKGPYEQYFGPGTRLTVT.

This clonotype appeared a single time. This chain connects TRBV2 to TRBJ2-5; D might be TRBD1 or TRBD2, each matching 5 bases. The germline V and J ends were trimmed by 7 bases and 7 bases, with 10 bases remaining between them. CDR3 length equals 11 residues. CDR1 is SNHLY and CDR2 is FYNNEI in the germline V gene. The CDR3 loop is CASILGGTQYF. CDR3 in DNA: TGTGCCAGCATCCTTGGGGGGACCCAGTACTTC.

This chain joins TRBV6-5 and TRBJ2-7; D call uncertain. Deletions cut 5 bases from V and 2 bases from J, with 16 bases between. There are 15 residues in the CDR3. In germline, CDR1 is MNHEY, CDR2 SVGAGI. The CDR3 region is CASSRDTYGPYEQYF. The CDR3 DNA sequence: TGTGCCAGCAGTCGCGACACGTACGGACCCTACGAGCAGTACTTC.

The rearrangement joins TRBV6-2 or TRBV6-3 to TRBJ1-4; no clear D. V was clipped by 5 bases and J by 13 bases, with 14 bases between them. The CDR3 loop spans 12 amino acids. From germline, CDR1 is MNHEY and CDR2 SVGEGT. CDR3 protein: CASSVFGRALFF. The CDR3 region has the DNA TGTGCCAGCAGTGTTTTCGGCAGAGCACTGTTTTTT.

The rearrangement uses TRBV5-1 and TRBJ2-2, with 9 bases matching TRBD1. With V trimmed by 0 bases and J by 6 bases, 6 bases remained unmatched. Germline CDR1 SGHRS, CDR2 YFSETQ. CDR3 length: 16 residues. CDR3 region: CASSLARGTGPGELFF. CDR3 DNA: TGCGCCAGCAGCTTGGCCCGGGGGACAGGGCCCGGGGAGCTGTTTTTT.

The chain joins TRBV5-1 to TRBJ2-7; no reliable D call. V lost 5 bases, J lost 3 bases, and 6 bases lay in between. Germline V gene sequence: CDR1 SGHRS, CDR2 YFSETQ. There are 11 residues in the CDR3. CDR3 amino acids: CASSNFYEQYF. The CDR3, as DNA: TGCGCCAGCAGTAACTTCTACGAGCAGTACTTC.

The V call is TRBV7-9, the J call TRBJ2-3, with 10 bases fitting TRBD2. J lost 1 base, V lost 3 bases, and 10 bases had no gene match. Per germline, CDR1 SEHNR and CDR2 FQNEAQ (reference sequence). The CDR3 is made up of 18 amino acids. The CDR3 nucleotides read TGTGCCAGCAGCTTGGGGAGCGGGGGGGCCCCCGGCACAGATACGCAGTATTTT. This translates into CASSLGSGGAPGTDTQYF.

V is TRBV20-1 and J is TRBJ2-5; TRBD1 might be the D (6 bases). Germline-derived CDR1 and CDR2 are DFQATT and SNEGSKA (reference sequence). V was trimmed by 3 bases and J by 0 bases, leaving 14 bases between them. The CDR3 runs 15 residues. The CDR3 loop reads CSASGSGADQETQYF. DNA for the CDR3: TGCAGTGCTAGTGGGTCAGGGGCTGACCAAGAGACCCAGTACTTC.

The chain uses TRBV9 and TRBJ2-6, with 7 bases aligning to TRBD1. Germline loops: CDR1 SGDLS, CDR2 YYNGEE. This CDR3 comprises 16 residues. The V gene end was trimmed by 2 bases and the J gene end by 3 bases; junction bases not matched to a gene: 5. CDR3 DNA: TGTGCCAGCAGCGTGGGCAGGGGGATTGGGGCCAACGTCCTGACTTTC. Its protein product is CASSVGRGIGANVLTF.

The gene calls are TRBV6-1 and TRBJ2-5; 7 nucleotides agree with TRBD1. Germline V CDR1 and CDR2: MNHNS, SASEGT. The CDR3 spans 15 residues. V gave up 4 bases and J gave up 0 bases; unmatched junction bases: 5. The CDR3 coding sequence is TGTGCCAGCAGTGCACAGGGGAAGTACCAAGAGACCCAGTACTTC. Translating gives CASSAQGKYQETQYF.

V is TRBV20-1 and J is TRBJ2-5; the match to TRBD2 covers 12 bases. V lost 6 bases and J lost 0; bases outside the gene matches: 5. The CDR3 loop spans 15 amino acids. Germline loops: CDR1 DFQATT, CDR2 SNEGSKA (reference sequence). The CDR3 region is CSASRTSGDQETQYF. CDR3 nucleotides: TGCAGTGCCTCCCGGACTAGCGGGGACCAAGAGACCCAGTACTTC.

The rearrangement links TRBV3-1 to TRBJ2-3, with D possibly TRBD2 on 5 matching bases. The CDR3 runs 12 residues. Germline CDR1 LGHDT, CDR2 YNNKEL (reference sequence). Trimming removed 4 bases from V and 6 bases from J, with 8 bases in between. The CDR3 DNA sequence: TGTGCCAGCAGCCGTAGCGCCGATACGCAGTATTTT. It translates to CASSRSADTQYF.

CDR3 protein: CASSPHYNEQFF. DNA of the CDR3: TGTGCCAGCAGCCCGCATTACAATGAGCAGTTCTTC. The rearrangement uses TRBV14 and TRBJ2-1; D unclear. Trimming cost V 4 bases and J 4 bases, with 5 bases left between them. The germline CDR1 and CDR2 sequences are SGHDN and FVKESK. The CDR3 sequence is 12 residues long.

The J gene is TRBJ1-1, the V gene TRBV3-1; D is unresolved. Deletions cut 3 bases from V and 5 bases from J, with 10 bases between. CDR3 length equals 13 residues. Per the germline V gene, CDR1 is LGHDT and CDR2 is YNNKEL (reference sequence). The CDR3 loop reads CASSQVEETEAFF. DNA for the CDR3: TGTGCCAGCAGCCAGGTAGAGGAGACTGAAGCTTTCTTT.

J is TRBJ2-7 and V is TRBV7-2; 10 nucleotides line up with TRBD2. This CDR3 contains 15 residues. The V gene's germline CDR1 is SGHTA and CDR2 FQGNSA. J was trimmed by 7 bases and V by 5 bases; bases with no gene match: 11. As DNA, the CDR3 is TGTGCCAGCAGCCGCCCTTCTAGCGGGGGAGGGGAGCAGTACTTC. Amino acid sequence: CASSRPSSGGGEQYF.